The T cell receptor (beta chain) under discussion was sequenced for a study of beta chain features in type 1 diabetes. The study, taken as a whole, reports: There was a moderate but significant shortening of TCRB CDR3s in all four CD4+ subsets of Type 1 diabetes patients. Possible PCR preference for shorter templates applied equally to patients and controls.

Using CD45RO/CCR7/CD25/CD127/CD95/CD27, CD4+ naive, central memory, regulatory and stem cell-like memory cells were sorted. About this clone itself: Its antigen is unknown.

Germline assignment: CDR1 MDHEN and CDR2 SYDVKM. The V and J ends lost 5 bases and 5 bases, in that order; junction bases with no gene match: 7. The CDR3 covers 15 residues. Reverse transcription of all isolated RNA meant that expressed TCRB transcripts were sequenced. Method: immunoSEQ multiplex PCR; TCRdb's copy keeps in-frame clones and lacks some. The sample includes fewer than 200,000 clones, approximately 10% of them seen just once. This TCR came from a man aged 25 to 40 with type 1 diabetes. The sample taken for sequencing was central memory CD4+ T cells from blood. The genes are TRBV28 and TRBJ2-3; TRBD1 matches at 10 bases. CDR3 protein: CASSTTGGMGDTQYF. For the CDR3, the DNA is TGTGCCAGCAGTACGACAGGGGGCATGGGAGATACGCAGTATTTT.